This T cell receptor (beta chain) was observed in a study of CD8 T cells in ankylosing spondylitis. This CDR3 region has 13 residues. Germline values: CDR1 MGHRA, CDR2 YSYEKL. With 0 bases removed from V and 12 bases from J, the gap between germline ends came to 12 bases. MiXCR, applied by TCRdb to the 5' RACE reads, yields one record per CDR3 protein. The sample holds around 280,000 distinct CDR3 sequences, approximately 20% seen once. The genes are TRBV4-1 and TRBJ2-1, with D possibly called TRBD1 or TRBD2 (6 bases each). This receptor was taken from a male donor with ankylosing spondylitis or in good health (not recorded which). The sample was blood, either unsorted or a sorted T cell fraction (not recorded which). The CDR3 sequence: CASSQDMGGRQFF. Written as DNA, the CDR3 is TGCGCCAGCAGCCAAGATATGGGGGGCCGGCAGTTCTTC.